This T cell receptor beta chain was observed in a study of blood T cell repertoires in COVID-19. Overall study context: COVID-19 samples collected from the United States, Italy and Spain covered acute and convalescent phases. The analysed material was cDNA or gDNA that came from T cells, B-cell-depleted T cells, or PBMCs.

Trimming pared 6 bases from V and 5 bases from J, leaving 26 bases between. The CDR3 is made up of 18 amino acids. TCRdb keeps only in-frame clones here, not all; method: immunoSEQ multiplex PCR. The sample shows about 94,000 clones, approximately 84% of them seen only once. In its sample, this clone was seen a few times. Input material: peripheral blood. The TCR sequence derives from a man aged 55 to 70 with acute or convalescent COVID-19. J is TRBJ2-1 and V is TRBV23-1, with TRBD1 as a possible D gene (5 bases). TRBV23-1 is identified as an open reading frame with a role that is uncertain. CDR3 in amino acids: CASRELTGVLTFDNEQFF. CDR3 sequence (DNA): TGCGCCAGCAGGGAGCTCACAGGCGTACTAACGTTTGACAATGAGCAGTTCTTC.